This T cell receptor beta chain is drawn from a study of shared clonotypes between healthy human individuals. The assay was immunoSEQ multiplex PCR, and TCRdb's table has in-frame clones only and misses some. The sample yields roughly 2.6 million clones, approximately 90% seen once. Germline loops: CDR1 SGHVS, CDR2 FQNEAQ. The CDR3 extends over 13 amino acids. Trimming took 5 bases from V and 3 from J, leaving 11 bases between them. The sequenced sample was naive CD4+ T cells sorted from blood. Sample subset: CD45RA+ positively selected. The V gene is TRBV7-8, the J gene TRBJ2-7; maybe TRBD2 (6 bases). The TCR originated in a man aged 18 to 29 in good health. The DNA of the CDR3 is TGTGCCAGCAGCCCCGGGACTTTCTACGAGCAGTACTTC. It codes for CASSPGTFYEQYF.